This TCR beta chain was captured in a study of blood T cells in healthy people across ages. Using a J-beta primer mix together with a sample-barcoded 5' primer, a second PCR was run for roughly 6 to 11 cycles. Each CDR3 protein gets one entry after TCRdb re-called the 5' RACE reads with MiXCR. Among about 1,500,000 distinct CDR3 sequences listed, 42% were seen once. This CDR3 region has 17 residues. Specimen: blood. The receptor was derived from a young woman in good health. This chain connects TRBV21-1 to TRBJ2-3; TRBD1 is the table's D call and was not checked against the DNA. TRBV21-1 is flagged as a pseudogene. CDR3 amino acids: CASSTRWGIASTDTQYF. CDR3 sequence (DNA): TGTGCCAGCAGCACACGATGGGGCATTGCTAGCACAGATACGCAGTATTTT.